The 12 T cell receptor beta chains given below trace back to one sample, sequenced in a study of blood T cell repertoires in COVID-19. Profiled with immunoSEQ multiplex PCR; TCRdb holds only in-frame clones, not every one. Here the sample spans some 110,000 clones, around 74% being singletons. The sequenced sample was peripheral blood. These TCRs come from a man older than 75 with COVID-19, enrolled during active disease.

The rearrangement uses TRBV6-5 and TRBJ2-3; possible D gene TRBD1, 6 bases. With 6 bases removed from V and 3 bases from J, the gap between germline ends came to 13 bases. The germline V gene has CDR1 MNHEY and CDR2 SVGAGI. This CDR3 region has 14 residues. The CDR3: CASSSLTGTDTQYF. The CDR3 DNA sequence: TGTGCCAGCAGCTCCTTAACAGGGACAGATACGCAGTATTTT.

The CDR3 nucleotides are TGTGCCAGTAGCCTGGGACAGGGAAATTCACCCCTCCACTTT. Residues: CASSLGQGNSPLHF. The chain has TRBV19 and TRBJ1-6; TRBD1 agrees at 9 bases. V trimming: 6 bases; J trimming: 7 bases; junction bases outside the gene matches: 4. Germline CDR1 is LNHDA and CDR2 is SQIVND (reference sequence). The CDR3 extends over 14 amino acids.

The chain is built from TRBV7-8 and TRBJ2-7; D is perhaps TRBD1 (5 bases). Trimming cost V 6 bases and J 0 bases, with 12 bases left between them. Germline CDR1 reads SGHVS; CDR2 reads FQNEAQ. The CDR3 runs 14 residues. The CDR3 DNA follows: TGTGCCAGCAGGCCGACAGAAATCTCCTACGAGCAGTACTTC. This codes for CASRPTEISYEQYF.

This chain uses TRBV27 with TRBJ2-7, with 13 bases matching TRBD2. This CDR3 has 13 amino acids. V lost 5 bases, J lost 7 bases, and 2 bases stayed unmatched. CDR1 MNHEY and CDR2 SMNVEV come from the germline V gene (reference sequence). CDR3 in amino acids: CASSAGLAGEQYF. The CDR3 bases are TGTGCCAGCAGTGCGGGACTAGCGGGAGAGCAGTACTTC.

V usage is TRBV5-1 and J usage is TRBJ1-2; TRBD1 is a possible D gene (5 bases). V lost 2 bases and J lost 2, with 10 bases in between. This CDR3 comprises 14 residues. Germline V gene data show CDR1 as SGHRS and CDR2 as YFSETQ. This CDR3 is CASSFGGFNYGYTF. In nucleotides, the CDR3 is TGCGCCAGCAGCTTCGGGGGATTCAACTATGGCTACACCTTC.

The J gene is TRBJ2-1, the V gene TRBV5-1; 9 bases align to TRBD2. The ends lost 4 bases at V and 1 base at J; junction bases unmatched: 6. The CDR3 sequence is 16 residues long. Germline V gives CDR1 SGHRS, CDR2 YFSETQ. This CDR3 reads CASSARLAASYNEQFF. CDR3 nucleotides: TGCGCCAGCAGCGCTCGACTAGCGGCTTCCTACAATGAGCAGTTCTTC.

The V call is TRBV18, the J call TRBJ2-5; D is possibly TRBD2 (5 bases). V was trimmed by 0 bases and J by 5 bases, leaving 10 bases between them. The CDR3 covers 14 residues. Germline CDR1 KGHSH, CDR2 LQKENI. This CDR3 reads CASSPPVRGETQYF. The DNA of the CDR3 is TGTGCCAGCTCACCACCGGTCCGGGGTGAGACCCAGTACTTC.

The chain is built from TRBV4-3 and TRBJ1-1; 7 positions agree with TRBD1. V was pared by 0 bases and J by 11 bases, with 9 bases of the junction left unmatched. Germline-derived CDR1 and CDR2 are LGHNA and YSLEER. The CDR3 has 14 amino acids. CDR3 coding DNA: TGCGCCAGCAGCCAAGATCCCACCGGGACAGAGGCTTTCTTT. Its protein is CASSQDPTGTEAFF.

This chain joins TRBV25-1 and TRBJ1-2; 8 bases line up with TRBD1. V was pared by 2 bases and J by 6 bases, with 5 bases of the junction left unmatched. The CDR3 has 14 amino acids. Germline V gene sequence: CDR1 MGHDK, CDR2 SYGVNS. CDR3 residues: CASSETGGRDGYTF. The CDR3 bases are TGTGCCAGCAGTGAAACAGGGGGGCGGGATGGCTACACCTTC.

This clone came up once. This chain connects TRBV5-1 to TRBJ2-7; D gene unclear. Trimming removed 0 bases from V and 3 bases from J, with 4 bases in between. The CDR3 has 12 amino acids. The V gene's germline CDR1 is SGHRS and CDR2 YFSETQ. CDR3 coding DNA: TGCGCCAGCAGCTTGGACTTCTACGAGCAGTACTTC. This codes for CASSLDFYEQYF.

This rearrangement joins TRBV24-1 to TRBJ2-3; 12 nucleotides align to TRBD2. The CDR3 totals 16 residues. Trimming removed 6 bases from V and 3 bases from J; junction bases left unmatched: 6. The germline V gene has CDR1 KGHDR and CDR2 SFDVKD. DNA of the CDR3: TGTGCCACCAGTAGAAGACTAGCGGGAGAGACAGATACGCAGTATTTT. This codes for CATSRRLAGETDTQYF.

The chain combines TRBV4-3 with TRBJ2-5; 8 bases match TRBD1. Trimming at V came to 0 bases and at J to 4 bases, leaving 4 bases not matched to a gene. This CDR3 contains 15 residues. Germline V gene lookup returns CDR1 LGHNA and CDR2 YSLEER. The CDR3: CASSQDQGARETQYF. The CDR3 DNA reads TGCGCCAGCAGCCAAGATCAGGGGGCGCGAGAGACCCAGTACTTC.